What follows are 15 T cell receptor beta chains derived from one specimen sequenced in a study of blood T cell repertoires in COVID-19. Profiled with immunoSEQ multiplex PCR; TCRdb holds only in-frame clones, not every one. The data contain approximately 210,000 clones, more than 70% of them singletons. The sequenced sample was PBMCs or T cells enriched from blood (not recorded which). The source of these receptors is a man under 40 with acute COVID-19.

V is TRBV19 and J is TRBJ2-1; TRBD2 might be the D (6 bases). The CDR3 extends over 17 amino acids. V lost 5 bases to trimming and J lost 4 bases, with 21 bases between them. CDR1 is LNHDA, CDR2 SQIVND, per germline (reference sequence). Written as DNA, the CDR3 is TGTGCCAGTAGTTACGCGCATGGACGGGGGTCATACAATGAGCAGTTCTTC. This encodes CASSYAHGRGSYNEQFF.

The chain couples TRBV7-2 to TRBJ2-5, with a possible D match to TRBD2 (6 bases). V was cut by 1 base and J by 4 bases, with 10 bases left in between. The CDR3 runs to 14 residues. CDR1 and CDR2 from the germline V gene are SGHTA and FQGNSA. The CDR3 is CASSLDSGLETQYF. In DNA form, the CDR3 reads TGTGCCAGCAGCTTAGATTCGGGACTAGAGACCCAGTACTTC.

This clone has just one count. This rearrangement joins TRBV2 to TRBJ1-1, with D perhaps TRBD1 (5 bases). Trimming pared 3 bases from V and 1 base from J, leaving 12 bases between. CDR3 length: 15 amino acids. From germline, CDR1 is SNHLY and CDR2 FYNNEI. The CDR3 spells CASSDSGLANTEAFF. The CDR3 nucleotides read TGTGCCAGCAGTGATTCAGGGTTGGCGAACACTGAAGCTTTCTTT.

The V and J genes are TRBV7-3 and TRBJ2-7; 7 bases agree with TRBD2. This CDR3 region has 13 residues. CDR1 and CDR2 from the germline V gene are SGHTA and FQGTGA. V lost 5 bases to trimming and J lost 3 bases; unmatched junction nucleotides: 4. The CDR3, as DNA: TGTGCCAGCAGCCTCGGCGGGGGCTACGAGCAGTACTTC. This sequence encodes CASSLGGGYEQYF.

The chain links TRBV4-1 to TRBJ2-7, with D possibly TRBD1 on 8 matching bases. V was clipped by 4 bases and J by 0 bases, with 25 bases between them. Per the germline V gene, CDR1 is MGHRA and CDR2 is YSYEKL. The CDR3 runs 19 residues. CDR3 in DNA: TGCGCCAGCAGCCGCCGACAGGGGTGGGGGGGTGAGGTCTCCTACGAGCAGTACTTC. It yields the protein CASSRRQGWGGEVSYEQYF.

The chain recombines TRBV6-7 with TRBJ2-5, with 7 bases identical to TRBD1. TRBV6-7 qualifies as an ORF whose function is uncertain. This CDR3 spans 17 amino acids. V was clipped by 6 bases and J by 3 bases; unmatched bases: 16. The CDR3 sequence is CASSQPQGVRIKETQYF. The CDR3 region has the DNA TGTGCCAGCAGCCAACCGCAGGGGGTGAGGATCAAAGAGACCCAGTACTTC.

CDR3 sequence reads: CSVGAPQGLNEKLFF. As DNA, the CDR3 is TGCAGCGTTGGGGCCCCTCAGGGCTTGAATGAAAAACTGTTTTTT. The chain is built from TRBV29-1 and TRBJ1-4, with a weak D call TRBD1 (5 bases). The V and J ends lost 4 bases and 5 bases respectively, with 17 bases between them. The CDR3 runs to 15 residues. Germline CDR1 is SQVTM and CDR2 is ANQGSEA.

The genes are TRBV11-3 and TRBJ2-5; 10 nucleotides match TRBD2. Germline CDR1 and CDR2: SGHNT and YENEEA. The CDR3 contains 17 residues. J lost 1 base, V lost 4 bases, and 9 bases had no gene match. The CDR3 DNA sequence: TGTGCCAGCAGCTCAGGGGCTAGCGGGGGCCCCCAAGAGACCCAGTACTTC. It is translated as CASSSGASGGPQETQYF.

This chain joins TRBV7-2 and TRBJ2-1, with 9 bases identical to TRBD2. The germline CDR1 and CDR2 sequences are SGHTA and FQGNSA. Trimming removed 5 bases from V and 3 bases from J; junction bases left unmatched: 5. This CDR3 is 15 amino acids long. DNA of the CDR3: TGTGCCAGCAGCCTAAGCGGGGGGCTCTACAATGAGCAGTTCTTC. Amino acids: CASSLSGGLYNEQFF.

Written as DNA, the CDR3 is TGCAGCGTTGAGATAGCGGGAGCCCTCTTCGGAGAGCAGTTCTTC. Translated, it gives CSVEIAGALFGEQFF. The chain combines TRBV29-1 with TRBJ2-1; 9 bases are a match to TRBD2. This CDR3 comprises 15 residues. Germline V CDR1 and CDR2: SQVTM, ANQGSEA. The trim removed 3 bases at V and 10 bases at J, leaving 13 bases unmatched.

This clone was counted a few times. Different DNA sequences within this sample yield the same CDR3. The gene calls are TRBV11-2 and TRBJ2-7, with a tentative D call TRBD2 (6 bases). The length of the CDR3 is 14 residues. Germline V lookup: CDR1 SGHAT, CDR2 FQNNGV. V shed 6 bases and J shed 2 bases, with 14 bases lying between them. The chain's CDR3 is CASSLQPGAYEQYF. The CDR3 DNA sequence: TGTGCCAGCAGTCTTCAGCCGGGGGCCTACGAGCAGTACTTC. The whole variable domain, filled in from reference TRBV11-2 and TRBJ2-7, reads EAGVAQSPRYKIIEKRQSVAFWCNPISGHATLYWYQQILGQGPKLLIQFQNNGVVDDSQLPKDRFSAERLKGVDSTLKIQPAKLEDSAVYLCASSLQPGAYEQYFGPGTRLTVT.

The V and J genes are TRBV12-5 and TRBJ1-1, with D uncertain. The CDR3 contains 11 residues. Deletions cut 0 bases from V and 10 bases from J, with 6 bases between. CDR1 LGHNT and CDR2 FRNRAP come from the germline V gene. Written as DNA, the CDR3 is TGTGCTAGTGGTTTGGTCAATAGAGCTTTCTTT. Translating gives CASGLVNRAFF.

The chain links TRBV6-5 to TRBJ2-1, with D possibly matching TRBD1 (6 bases). The CDR3 is 13 amino acids. The V end lost 6 bases, the J end lost 4 bases, and 10 bases lay between the germline ends. The germline V gene encodes CDR1 MNHEY and CDR2 SVGAGI. The CDR3 here is CASRAGVYNEQFF. The CDR3 DNA follows: TGTGCCAGCAGGGCAGGGGTTTACAATGAGCAGTTCTTC.

The genes are TRBV27 and TRBJ1-5, with 9 bases identical to TRBD1. The V gene's germline CDR1 is MNHEY and CDR2 SMNVEV (reference sequence). With V trimmed by 3 bases and J by 7 bases, 4 bases remained unmatched. The CDR3 has 14 amino acids. The CDR3 region has the DNA TGTGCCAGCAGTTTGGACAGGGGAGGGCAGCCCCAGCATTTT. Protein product: CASSLDRGGQPQHF.

V is TRBV9 and J is TRBJ2-2, with TRBD1 as a possible D gene (6 bases). The CDR3 loop spans 16 amino acids. Germline V gene data show CDR1 as SGDLS and CDR2 as YYNGEE. V was trimmed by 4 bases and J by 1 base, leaving 14 bases between them. The CDR3 sequence is CASSFPWDKNTGELFF. CDR3 nucleotides: TGTGCCAGCAGCTTTCCCTGGGACAAGAACACCGGGGAGCTGTTTTTT.